Below are 20 T cell receptor beta chains sequenced from a single sample in a study of T-cell reconstitution after alpha-beta-depleted transplantation in children. Library preparation (for TCRbeta) was performed with unique molecular identifiers. TCRdb passed the PCR reads through MiXCR, listing each CDR3 protein once. The sample lists about 440,000 distinct CDR3 sequences, roughly 43% occurring once. The specimen was PBMCs, collected before TCRalphabeta/CD19-depleted stem cell transplant. The receptors here all came from a girl aged 2-9 years with aplastic anemia, due to receive a stem cell transplant.

This clonotype was picked up many times. V is TRBV20-1 and J is TRBJ2-1; no clear D gene. The CDR3 sequence is 14 residues long. Germline loops: CDR1 DFQATT, CDR2 SNEGSKA (reference sequence). V dropped 1 base and J dropped 4 bases, with 11 bases sitting between them. CDR3: CSARAGREYNEQFF. The CDR3 DNA sequence: TGCAGTGCTAGAGCAGGCAGAGAATACAATGAGCAGTTCTTC.

This clonotype was observed a few times. This chain links TRBV19 with TRBJ2-1; unclear D gene. V was clipped by 3 bases and J by 0 bases, with 3 bases between them. The CDR3 is 13 residues long. Germline V CDR1 and CDR2: LNHDA, SQIVND (reference sequence). CDR3 nucleotides: TGTGCCAGTAGTATTAGCTCCTACAATGAGCAGTTCTTC. Encoded protein: CASSISSYNEQFF.

The CDR3 DNA is TGCAGTGCTAGAGATGGGGCCCGGGACAGGTGGTTGGAGACCCAGTACTTC. The encoded protein is CSARDGARDRWLETQYF. This chain joins TRBV20-1 and TRBJ2-5, with 8 positions matching TRBD1. V dropped 0 bases and J dropped 5; count of bases not matched to a gene: 14. Germline V CDR1 and CDR2: DFQATT, SNEGSKA (reference sequence). This CDR3 spans 17 amino acids.

V and J are TRBV7-2 and TRBJ1-2, with 9 positions matching TRBD1. Per germline, CDR1 SGHTA and CDR2 FQGNSA. The CDR3 extends over 15 amino acids. J gave up 7 bases and V 1 base, and 7 bases lay outside the gene matches. The CDR3 coding sequence is TGTGCCAGCAGCTTAGGGACAGGGGTCGTAGGTGGCTACACCTTC. This gives the protein CASSLGTGVVGGYTF.

V is TRBV5-1 and J is TRBJ2-1; 13 nucleotides align to TRBD2. Unmatched junction bases numbered 11, after V lost 4 bases and J lost 1 base. The CDR3 covers 19 residues. Germline V gene lookup returns CDR1 SGHRS and CDR2 YFSETQ. In DNA form, the CDR3 reads TGCGCCAGCAGCAAAGGGACTAGCGGGACCCAGGCGTCCTACAATGAGCAGTTCTTC. As protein: CASSKGTSGTQASYNEQFF. Using reference TRBV5-1 and TRBJ2-1 for the parts outside the CDR3, the full variable domain is KAGVTQTPRYLIKTRGQQVTLSCSPISGHRSVSWYQQTPGQGLQFLFEYFSETQRNKGNFPGRFSGRQFSNSRSEMNVSTLELGDSALYLCASSKGTSGTQASYNEQFFGPGTRLTVL.

This clonotype occurred a few times. The chain recombines TRBV15 with TRBJ2-1, with 7 nucleotides matching TRBD2. V gave up 0 bases and J gave up 5 bases; unmatched junction bases: 10. Germline V gene sequence: CDR1 LNHNV, CDR2 YYDKDF (reference sequence). CDR3 length equals 17 residues. The CDR3 nucleotides read TGTGCCACCAGCAGAGATGGGAGGGAGGGATTCGACAATGAGCAGTTCTTC. Encoded protein: CATSRDGREGFDNEQFF.

This chain connects TRBV20-1 to TRBJ2-3, with TRBD1 matching 7 bases. V was pared by 4 bases and J by 2 bases, with 9 bases of the junction left unmatched. The CDR3 has 15 residues. Germline V gene data show CDR1 as DFQATT and CDR2 as SNEGSKA (reference sequence). CDR3 DNA: TGCAGTGCTACCCACGGGACAGAACTCACAGATACGCAGTATTTT. Translated: CSATHGTELTDTQYF.

The chain joins TRBV12-3 or TRBV12-4 to TRBJ2-7; 14 positions match TRBD2. CDR3 length: 15 residues. Trimming at V came to 3 bases and at J to 6 bases, leaving 4 bases not matched to a gene. The DNA for the CDR3 is TGTGCCAGCAGTTTGACTAGCGGGGGGGCCGCCGAGCAGTACTTC. It encodes CASSLTSGGAAEQYF.

Many counts were recorded for this clonotype. The chain combines TRBV6-1 with TRBJ1-4; TRBD1 matches at 7 bases. After removal of 6 bases from V and 3 bases from J, the junction contained 4 bases not matched to a gene. Germline CDR1 MNHNS, CDR2 SASEGT. CDR3 length: 14 residues. CDR3 bases: TGTGCCAGCAGCCGCGGGACAGCTAATGAAAAACTGTTTTTT. It translates to CASSRGTANEKLFF.

This chain connects TRBV20-1 to TRBJ2-2, with 15 bases matching TRBD2. The J segment lost 1 base and the V segment lost 5 bases, leaving 20 bases of the junction unmatched. This CDR3 spans 22 amino acids. The germline CDR1 and CDR2 sequences are DFQATT and SNEGSKA (reference sequence). CDR3 region: CSAEGDGAGTSGRNRNTGELFF. Here the CDR3 DNA reads TGCAGTGCTGAGGGCGACGGGGCGGGGACTAGCGGGAGGAACCGGAACACCGGGGAGCTGTTTTTT.

This CDR3 is CASASSGKSETQYF. As DNA, the CDR3 is TGTGCCAGCGCCTCTAGCGGGAAGTCAGAGACCCAGTACTTC. This rearrangement joins TRBV28 to TRBJ2-5, with 9 bases aligning to TRBD2. Germline-derived CDR1 and CDR2 are MDHEN and SYDVKM. Losses at the gene ends were 8 bases for V and 4 bases for J; bases not matched to a gene: 8. The CDR3 covers 14 residues.

This clonotype is medium-sized by share. This chain joins TRBV28 and TRBJ2-7; 13 bases map to TRBD2. The CDR3 totals 20 residues. J lost 2 bases, V lost 5 bases, and 18 bases had no gene match. Germline V gene sequence: CDR1 MDHEN, CDR2 SYDVKM. Written as DNA, the CDR3 is TGTGCCAGCAGTCCGCTCCGGACTAGCGGGGGCAGCCGACAGACCTACGAGCAGTACTTC. Amino acid sequence: CASSPLRTSGGSRQTYEQYF.

This clonotype appeared a few times. J is TRBJ1-2 and V is TRBV10-3; maybe TRBD1 (5 bases). CDR3 length: 15 residues. Trimming took off 11 bases at V and 5 bases at J, with 24 bases between the two ends. Germline assignment: CDR1 ENHRY and CDR2 SYGVKD. This CDR3 is CASNPGAAPWYGYTF. In DNA, the CDR3 is TGTGCCTCCAATCCCGGGGCAGCCCCCTGGTATGGCTACACCTTC.

This rearrangement joins TRBV7-8 to TRBJ2-4, with D unclear. Germline CDR1 is SGHVS and CDR2 is FQNEAQ. The CDR3 sequence is 16 residues long. Trimming left V 3 bases short and J 6 bases short, with 18 bases between. CDR3: CASSLSTSLSLNIQYF. In DNA, the CDR3 is TGTGCCAGCAGCTTGTCCACCTCCCTCTCTCTAAACATTCAGTACTTC.

This clonotype was observed many times. The chain is built from TRBV5-1 and TRBJ2-7; D is uncertain. V was clipped by 0 bases and J by 0 bases, with 10 bases between them. Per germline, CDR1 SGHRS and CDR2 YFSETQ. CDR3 length: 15 amino acids. CDR3 sequence reads: CASSLGGGLSYEQYF. CDR3 sequence (DNA): TGCGCCAGCAGCTTGGGTGGCGGTCTCTCCTACGAGCAGTACTTC.

In its sample, this clonotype was seen a few times. V and J are TRBV20-1 and TRBJ2-1; D may correspond to TRBD1 or TRBD2 (5 bases each). Trimming pared 2 bases from V and 4 bases from J, leaving 12 bases between. Germline V gives CDR1 DFQATT, CDR2 SNEGSKA (reference sequence). This CDR3 comprises 14 residues. The CDR3 sequence is CSARSRDGYNEQFF. The CDR3 DNA follows: TGCAGTGCTAGATCCCGGGACGGATACAATGAGCAGTTCTTC.

This clonotype appeared a few times. V usage is TRBV5-1 and J usage is TRBJ2-3, with D possibly being TRBD1 or TRBD2 (5 bases each). Trimming took off 8 bases at V and 0 bases at J, with 16 bases between the two ends. The germline CDR1 and CDR2 sequences are SGHRS and YFSETQ. The CDR3 sequence is 15 residues long. CDR3 amino acids: CASYKGSLSTDTQYF. The CDR3 nucleotides are TGCGCCAGTTACAAGGGGAGCCTTAGCACAGATACGCAGTATTTT. The entire variable domain, with the rest obtained from reference TRBV5-1 and TRBJ2-3, is as follows: KAGVTQTPRYLIKTRGQQVTLSCSPISGHRSVSWYQQTPGQGLQFLFEYFSETQRNKGNFPGRFSGRQFSNSRSEMNVSTLELGDSALYLCASYKGSLSTDTQYFGPGTRLTVL.

This clonotype occurred a few times. The chain links TRBV7-2 to TRBJ2-5; 9 positions agree with TRBD2. The length of the CDR3 is 17 residues. Germline-derived CDR1 and CDR2 are SGHTA and FQGNSA. The V segment lost 0 bases and the J segment 3 bases; nucleotides outside the gene matches: 8. The CDR3 region has the DNA TGTGCCAGCAGCTTAGCTATAACGGGACTAGCTGAAGAGACCCAGTACTTC. It yields the protein CASSLAITGLAEETQYF. Variable domain in full (rest from reference TRBV7-2 and TRBJ2-5): GAGVSQSPSNKVTEKGKDVELRCDPISGHTALYWYRQSLGQGLEFLIYFQGNSAPDKSGLPSDRFSAERTGGSVSTLTIQRTQQEDSAVYLCASSLAITGLAEETQYFGPGTRLLVL.

This chain connects TRBV4-2 to TRBJ1-4; D is unclear. The ends were cut back, 4 bases at V and 4 bases at J, with 13 bases in the middle. Per the germline V gene, CDR1 is LGHNA and CDR2 is YNFKEQ. CDR3 length equals 15 residues. CDR3 DNA sequence: TGTGCCAGCAGCCCGGCGCCGACCAGTAATGAAAAACTGTTTTTT. It encodes CASSPAPTSNEKLFF.

This clonotype was seen just once. The conserved phenylalanine or tryptophan is not found at the CDR3 terminus, so this likely reflects a read error. The chain recombines TRBV5-1 with TRBJ2-7; the D is unclear. V was clipped by 1 base and J by 0 bases, with 8 bases between them. Germline lookup yields CDR1 SGHRS and CDR2 YFSETQ. The CDR3 extends over 14 amino acids. The CDR3 DNA reads as TGCGCCAGCAGCTTGCGTGGCAACTCCTACGAGCAGTACATC. This gives the protein CASSLRGNSYEQYI.